This T cell receptor (beta chain) originates from a study of CXCR3-negative and CXCR3-positive naive CD8 T cells. The CDR3 totals 20 residues. 5' RACE with UMI labels generated the TRB cDNA libraries. TCRdb reprocessed the 5' RACE reads and keeps a single row for each CDR3 protein, giving no DNA. This sample's table has about 120,000 distinct CDR3 sequences. Sample: naive CXCR3- CD8+ T cells from blood. The subset denotes: CD45RO-CCR7+CD27+CD95- naive CD8+ T cells lacking CXCR3 (TNR3-). The gene calls are TRBV12-3 or TRBV12-4 and TRBJ2-4; TCRdb selects TRBD1, and the lack of DNA leaves this call unchecked. This TCR derives from a human donor in good health. Some clones in this sample may be carry-over from other donors' samples. The CDR3 loop reads CASSLEVGQGAGWAKNIQYF.